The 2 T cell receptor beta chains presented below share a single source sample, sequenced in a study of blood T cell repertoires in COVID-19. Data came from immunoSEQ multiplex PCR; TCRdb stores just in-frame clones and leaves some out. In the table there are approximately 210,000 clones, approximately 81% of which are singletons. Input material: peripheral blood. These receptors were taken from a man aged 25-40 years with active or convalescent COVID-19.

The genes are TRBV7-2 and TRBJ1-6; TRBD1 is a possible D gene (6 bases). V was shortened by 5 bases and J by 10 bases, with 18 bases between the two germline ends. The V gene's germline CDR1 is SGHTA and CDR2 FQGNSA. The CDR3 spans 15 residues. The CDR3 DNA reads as TGTGCCAGCAGCGTTGGGGTGGGGGCAGGATCACCCCTCCACTTT. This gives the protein CASSVGVGAGSPLHF.

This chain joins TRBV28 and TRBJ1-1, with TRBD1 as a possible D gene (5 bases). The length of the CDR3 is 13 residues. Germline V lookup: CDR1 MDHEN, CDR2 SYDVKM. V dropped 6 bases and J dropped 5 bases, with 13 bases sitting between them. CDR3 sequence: CASSPPDITEAFF. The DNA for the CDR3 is TGTGCCAGCAGCCCCCCGGACATTACTGAAGCTTTCTTT.